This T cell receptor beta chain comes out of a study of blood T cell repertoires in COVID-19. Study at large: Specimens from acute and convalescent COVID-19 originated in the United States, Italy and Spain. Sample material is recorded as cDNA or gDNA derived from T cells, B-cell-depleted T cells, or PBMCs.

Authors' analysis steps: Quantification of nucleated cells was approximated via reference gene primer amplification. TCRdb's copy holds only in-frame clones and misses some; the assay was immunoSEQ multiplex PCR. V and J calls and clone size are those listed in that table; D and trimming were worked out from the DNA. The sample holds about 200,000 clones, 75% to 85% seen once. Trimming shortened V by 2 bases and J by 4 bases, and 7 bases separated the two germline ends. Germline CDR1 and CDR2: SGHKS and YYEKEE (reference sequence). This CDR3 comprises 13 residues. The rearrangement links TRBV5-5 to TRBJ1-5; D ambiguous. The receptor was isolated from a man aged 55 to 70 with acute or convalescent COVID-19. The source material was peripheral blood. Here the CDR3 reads CASSFSGNQPQHF. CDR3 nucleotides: TGTGCCAGCAGCTTCTCCGGGAATCAGCCCCAGCATTTT.